The 11 T cell receptor beta chains listed next were all sequenced from one sample in a study of cytomegalovirus exposure and HLA in healthy donors. PCR was performed using 60 Vbeta and 13 Jbeta primers. Repertoires were generated with immunoSEQ multiplex PCR, while TCRdb's copy carries only in-frame clones and drops some. The sample lists 100,000 to 150,000 clones; 55% to 75% were seen once. Sequencing input: PBMCs. The source of these receptors is a man aged 30 to 39 in good health and CMV-seronegative.

The chain carries TRBV6-1 and TRBJ1-2, with a weak D call TRBD1 (6 bases). The length of the CDR3 is 13 residues. V shed 5 bases and J shed 13 bases, with 20 bases lying between them. Germline lookup yields CDR1 MNHNS and CDR2 SASEGT. The CDR3 loop reads CASSHLSRQAPTF. CDR3 DNA sequence: TGTGCCAGCAGTCACCTAAGTAGACAGGCCCCCACCTTC.

This clone was recorded once. The chain uses TRBV10-3 and TRBJ1-3; D uncertain. V lost 9 bases and J 2 bases, leaving 11 bases between the germline ends. Germline assignment: CDR1 ENHRY and CDR2 SYGVKD. The CDR3 totals 13 residues. The CDR3 coding sequence is TGTGCCATGAGGGTAGAAACTGGAAACACCATATATTTT. This translates into CAMRVETGNTIYF.

This clone appeared a single time. This chain joins TRBV4-3 and TRBJ1-4, with D possibly being TRBD1 (6 bases). Between the trimmed V and J ends, which lost 3 bases and 3 bases, there was a span of 14 bases. CDR1 LGHNA and CDR2 YSLEER come from the germline V gene. The CDR3 consists of 16 residues. The CDR3 sequence is CASSQTLQGPNEKLFF. The CDR3 DNA sequence: TGCGCCAGCAGCCAGACTTTACAGGGTCCTAATGAAAAACTGTTTTTT.

The chain is built from TRBV2 and TRBJ1-1; D not certain. The CDR3 totals 14 residues. Looked up from germline, CDR1 is SNHLY and CDR2 is FYNNEI. Trimming shortened V by 5 bases and J by 1 base, and 11 bases separated the two germline ends. The CDR3 loop is CASSPNEGNTEAFF. In DNA, the CDR3 is TGTGCCAGCAGTCCCAACGAGGGGAACACTGAAGCTTTCTTT.

This clone was seen only once. The CDR3 spells CASSLQGTQFF. The CDR3 coding sequence is TGTGCCAGCAGCTTACAGGGCACGCAGTTCTTC. The rearrangement uses TRBV7-8 and TRBJ2-1; TRBD1 is a possible D gene (5 bases). The V and J ends lost 2 bases and 12 bases respectively, with 8 bases between them. This CDR3 contains 11 residues. Germline CDR1 SGHVS, CDR2 FQNEAQ. Using reference TRBV7-8 and TRBJ2-1 for the parts outside the CDR3, the full variable domain is GAGVSQSPRYKVAKRGQDVALRCDPISGHVSLFWYQQALGQGPEFLTYFQNEAQLDKSGLPSDRFFAERPEGSVSTLKIQRTQQEDSAVYLCASSLQGTQFFGPGTRLTVL.

The CDR3, as DNA: TGTGCCTGGAGTGTAAGGCAGGGGTTCTCGGACTACGAGCAGTACTTC. It codes for CAWSVRQGFSDYEQYF. The rearrangement uses TRBV30 and TRBJ2-7; D is possibly TRBD1 (6 bases). The V gene lost 0 bases and the J gene lost 3 bases, with 18 bases spanning the gap. The CDR3 consists of 16 residues. Germline V gene data show CDR1 as GTSNPN and CDR2 as SVGIG (reference sequence).

This clone was picked up one time. At the DNA level, this CDR3 is encoded by other sequences in the same sample as well. The V and J genes are TRBV6-5 and TRBJ1-6; possible D gene TRBD1, 6 bases. CDR3 length equals 14 residues. Germline CDR1 reads MNHEY; CDR2 reads SVGAGI. Trimming removed 5 bases at V and 9 bases at J, with 14 bases between. CDR3 DNA: TGTGCCAGCAGTAACACAGGGTTGGCTTCACCCCTCCACTTT. It translates to CASSNTGLASPLHF.

Only one count was recorded for this clone. The chain employs TRBV4-2 and TRBJ2-7, with TRBD1 as a possible D gene (6 bases). Trimming pared 4 bases from V and 5 bases from J, leaving 18 bases between. Germline lookup yields CDR1 LGHNA and CDR2 YNFKEQ. The CDR3 sequence is 15 residues long. As DNA, the CDR3 is TGTGCCAGCAGCCCTTTAGGGGCAGGGGATAACGAGCAGTACTTC. Translating it yields CASSPLGAGDNEQYF.

The chain carries TRBV6-6 and TRBJ1-4; maybe TRBD1 (6 bases). Trimming took 7 bases from V and 7 from J, leaving 16 bases between them. CDR3 length: 14 residues. CDR1 and CDR2 from the germline V gene are MNHNY and SVGAGI (reference sequence). The CDR3: CASTGGATGEKLFF. DNA for the CDR3: TGTGCCAGCACCGGGGGGGCAACAGGTGAAAAACTGTTTTTT.

This clone has just one count. The chain combines TRBV15 with TRBJ1-1; tentative D call: TRBD1 (5 bases). Trimming cost V 1 base and J 0 bases, with 9 bases left between them. This CDR3 spans 15 amino acids. Germline V gives CDR1 LNHNV, CDR2 YYDKDF (reference sequence). The CDR3 protein is CATSRGWGVNTEAFF. In DNA form, the CDR3 reads TGTGCCACCAGCAGAGGATGGGGGGTGAACACTGAAGCTTTCTTT. The variable domain in full, completed from reference TRBV15 and TRBJ1-1, reads DAMVIQNPRYQVTQFGKPVTLSCSQTLNHNVMYWYQQKSSQAPKLLFHYYDKDFNNEADTPDNFQSRRPNTSFCFLDIRSPGLGDTAMYLCATSRGWGVNTEAFFGQGTRLTVV.

The V call is TRBV28, the J call TRBJ2-7; 8 nucleotides match TRBD2. V dropped 5 bases and J dropped 0; count of bases not matched to a gene: 18. The V gene's germline CDR1 is MDHEN and CDR2 SYDVKM. This CDR3 has 19 residues. In DNA, the CDR3 is TGTGCCAGCAGTACAGTGGGACTAGGAAAAGGGGGAAGCTCCTACGAGCAGTACTTC. Amino acid sequence: CASSTVGLGKGGSSYEQYF.